Listed here are 17 T cell receptor beta chains from one sample, sequenced in a study of T cells in Graves' hyperthyroidism and ophthalmopathy (dated by TCRdb to about 2019). The library was prepared using multiplex PCR. The reads were generated on an Illumina HiSeq 2000. TCR beta CDR3 regions were amplified from RNA transcripts. The TCR CDR3 was subjected to a first round of RT-PCR using the HTBI primer set and the Qiagen OneStep RT-PCR kit. TCRdb reanalyzed the raw reads on its own, using fastp at Q25 for trimming and MiXCR for clone calling, and kept in-frame beta chains. Rows merge per CDR3 protein into single entries with the most common DNA and genes. Present in this sample are 250,000 to 300,000 distinct CDR3 sequences, approximately 17% of which were seen just once. Over 45% of the sample comes from the top ten. The sample comprised blood. The source of these receptors is a woman aged 55-69 years with Graves' ophthalmopathy.

The chain carries TRBV7-2 and TRBJ2-7, with 7 bases lining up with TRBD2. The V segment lost 3 bases and the J segment 3 bases; nucleotides outside the gene matches: 2. Germline V gives CDR1 SGHTA, CDR2 FQGNSA. The CDR3 loop spans 13 amino acids. DNA of the CDR3: TGTGCCAGCAGCTTTCGGGGGGTCTACGAGCAGTACTTC. Translated: CASSFRGVYEQYF. Full variable domain (missing parts from reference TRBV7-2 and TRBJ2-7): GAGVSQSPSNKVTEKGKDVELRCDPISGHTALYWYRQSLGQGLEFLIYFQGNSAPDKSGLPSDRFSAERTGGSVSTLTIQRTQQEDSAVYLCASSFRGVYEQYFGPGTRLTVT.

The J gene is TRBJ2-7, the V gene TRBV29-1; no definite D call. TRBJ2-1 explains the end of the DNA better; the J call may be wrong. CDR3 length equals 12 residues. CDR1 and CDR2 (germline): SQVTM, ANQGSEA. CDR3 region: CSVGRNSYEQFF. CDR3 DNA sequence: TGCAGCGTTGGACGGAATTCCTACGAGCAGTTCTTC.

V and J are TRBV5-1 and TRBJ2-3; the D is unclear. Germline CDR1 reads SGHRS; CDR2 reads YFSETQ. This CDR3 contains 15 residues. V was cut by 2 bases and J by 1 base, with 11 bases left in between. DNA of the CDR3: TGCGCCAGCAGCTTTACACAAGGGCGCACAGATACGCAGTATTTT. Translating it yields CASSFTQGRTDTQYF.

This clonotype was observed many times. The genes are TRBV7-7 and TRBJ2-3, with TRBD2 matching over 8 bases. The CDR3 is made up of 14 amino acids. Germline assignment: CDR1 SSHAT and CDR2 FNYEAQ (reference sequence). J lost 6 bases, V lost 5 bases, and 7 bases had no gene match. The CDR3 reads CASSPGTSGDTQYF. The CDR3 coding sequence is TGTGCCAGCAGCCCCGGGACTAGTGGGGATACGCAGTATTTT. The full variable domain, its missing parts supplied by reference TRBV7-7 and TRBJ2-3, is GAGVSQSPRYKVTKRGQDVTLRCDPISSHATLYWYQQALGQGPEFLTYFNYEAQPDKSGLPSDRFSAERPEGSISTLTIQRTEQRDSAMYRCASSPGTSGDTQYFGPGTRLTVL.

This clonotype has a handful of counts. The CDR3 here is CASSPRGAGETQYF. Written as DNA, the CDR3 is TGCGCCAGCAGCCCTCGCGGGGCTGGAGAGACCCAGTACTTC. The V call is TRBV5-1, the J call TRBJ2-5; D is possibly TRBD2 (6 bases). V lost 4 bases to trimming and J lost 4 bases, with 14 bases between them. This CDR3 region has 14 residues. Germline loops: CDR1 SGHRS, CDR2 YFSETQ. The entire variable domain, with the rest obtained from reference TRBV5-1 and TRBJ2-5, is as follows: KAGVTQTPRYLIKTRGQQVTLSCSPISGHRSVSWYQQTPGQGLQFLFEYFSETQRNKGNFPGRFSGRQFSNSRSEMNVSTLELGDSALYLCASSPRGAGETQYFGPGTRLLVL.

CDR3 sequence (DNA): TGTGCCAGTAGTATAGTGGGCGGGAGTGGTGATGAGCAGTTCTTC. It translates to CASSIVGGSGDEQFF. The chain employs TRBV19 and TRBJ2-1, with 7 bases identical to TRBD2. V gave up 1 base and J gave up 8 bases; unmatched junction bases: 8. Germline V gene sequence: CDR1 LNHDA, CDR2 SQIVND (reference sequence). This CDR3 has 15 amino acids.

The table lists this clonotype with a few counts. As DNA, the CDR3 is TGTGCCAGCAGCATCGGGACTTCCATCGACTACAATGAGCAGTTCTTC. Its translation is CASSIGTSIDYNEQFF. V usage is TRBV9 and J usage is TRBJ2-1, with a possible D match to TRBD2 (6 bases). Germline CDR1 SGDLS, CDR2 YYNGEE. The CDR3 is 16 amino acids. With 4 bases removed from V and 3 bases from J, the gap between germline ends came to 17 bases. Full variable domain (rest looked up from reference TRBV9 and TRBJ2-1): DSGVTQTPKHLITATGQRVTLRCSPRSGDLSVYWYQQSLDQGLQFLIQYYNGEERAKGNILERFSAQQFPDLHSELNLSSLELGDSALYFCASSIGTSIDYNEQFFGPGTRLTVL.

This clonotype has only a few counts. V gene TRBV4-1 combines with J gene TRBJ1-5, with D uncertain. Looked up from germline, CDR1 is MGHRA and CDR2 is YSYEKL. The germline V and J ends were trimmed by 0 bases and 6 bases, with 6 bases remaining between them. The CDR3 is 13 amino acids. In DNA form, the CDR3 reads TGCGCCAGCAGCCAAGATCTACGTCAGCCCCAGCATTTT. Protein: CASSQDLRQPQHF.

This clonotype was detected many times. This rearrangement joins TRBV2 to TRBJ1-1; no firm D call. Trimming removed 7 bases from V and 2 bases from J, with 11 bases in between. CDR3 size: 13 residues. Germline V gene sequence: CDR1 SNHLY, CDR2 FYNNEI. CDR3 DNA sequence: TGTGCCAGCAACGCCGAGGATAACACTGAAGCTTTCTTT. It encodes CASNAEDNTEAFF.

In this sample, this clonotype turned up a few times. The chain combines TRBV15 with TRBJ2-1; D might be TRBD1 or TRBD2, each matching 5 bases. CDR3 length: 16 amino acids. Germline V CDR1 and CDR2: LNHNV, YYDKDF (reference sequence). Trimming left V 3 bases short and J 3 bases short, with 15 bases between. The CDR3 coding sequence is TGTGCCACCAGCAGTACCGGGACGGTAAGCTACAATGAGCAGTTCTTC. Protein product: CATSSTGTVSYNEQFF.

This clonotype showed up many times. The chain is built from TRBV20-1 and TRBJ2-3, with TRBD2 matching over 8 bases. The CDR3 has 15 amino acids. With 6 bases clipped from V and 4 bases from J, the junction kept 12 bases outside the gene matches. Germline-derived CDR1 and CDR2 are DFQATT and SNEGSKA (reference sequence). In DNA, the CDR3 is TGCAGTGCGGGTCAAGCGGGAGTGGGGGCAGATACGCAGTATTTT. It encodes CSAGQAGVGADTQYF.

There are a few counts of this clonotype. The V call is TRBV27, the J call TRBJ2-7, with D unclear. The CDR3 runs 14 residues. Trimming removed 1 base at V and 1 base at J, with 8 bases between. Germline CDR1 is MNHEY and CDR2 is SMNVEV (reference sequence). The CDR3 DNA reads as TGTGCCAGCAGTTTATTCTCCCAATCCTACGAGCAGTACTTC. It encodes CASSLFSQSYEQYF.

The chain has TRBV25-1 and TRBJ2-7; D might be TRBD1 (5 bases). CDR3 length equals 12 residues. Germline V gives CDR1 MGHDK, CDR2 SYGVNS. Between the trimmed V and J ends, which lost 5 bases and 2 bases, there was a span of 7 bases. CDR3 in DNA: TGTGCCAGCAGTAAGGGGCCCTACGAGCAGTACTTC. Protein: CASSKGPYEQYF.

The V call is TRBV4-3, the J call TRBJ2-1; the D is unclear. This CDR3 is 13 amino acids long. The V gene's germline CDR1 is LGHNA and CDR2 YSLEER. V dropped 4 bases and J dropped 4 bases, with 8 bases sitting between them. CDR3 sequence (DNA): TGCGCCAGCAGCCGAGGCAGTTACAATGAGCAGTTCTTC. Protein sequence: CASSRGSYNEQFF.

Comments on this clonotype: The junction and the germline gene differ at one end; a read error may be behind it. This rearrangement joins TRBV20-1 to TRBJ2-1; D not certain. CDR3 length equals 16 residues. Germline V gene lookup returns CDR1 DFQATT and CDR2 SNEGSKA (reference sequence). This chain's CDR3 is CSANELDATSYNEQFF. The CDR3 bases are TGCAGCGCTAACGAGCTGGACGCTACCTCCTACAATGAGCAGTTCTTC.

At least ten counts were recorded for this clonotype. This rearrangement joins TRBV20-1 to TRBJ2-3; maybe TRBD1 (5 bases). V was shortened by 4 bases and J by 0 bases, with 14 bases between the two germline ends. Germline-derived CDR1 and CDR2 are DFQATT and SNEGSKA (reference sequence). This CDR3 has 15 amino acids. The CDR3 loop is CSATQGRASTDTQYF. CDR3 in DNA: TGCAGTGCTACTCAGGGAAGGGCTAGCACAGATACGCAGTATTTT.

This clonotype was observed at least ten times. The rearrangement joins TRBV12-3 or TRBV12-4 to TRBJ1-2; D not certain. The V end was cut by 6 bases, the J end by 7 bases, with 12 bases between. This CDR3 contains 12 residues. CDR3 amino acids: CASSSLMAGYTF. The CDR3, as DNA: TGTGCCAGCAGCTCTCTTATGGCTGGCTACACCTTC.